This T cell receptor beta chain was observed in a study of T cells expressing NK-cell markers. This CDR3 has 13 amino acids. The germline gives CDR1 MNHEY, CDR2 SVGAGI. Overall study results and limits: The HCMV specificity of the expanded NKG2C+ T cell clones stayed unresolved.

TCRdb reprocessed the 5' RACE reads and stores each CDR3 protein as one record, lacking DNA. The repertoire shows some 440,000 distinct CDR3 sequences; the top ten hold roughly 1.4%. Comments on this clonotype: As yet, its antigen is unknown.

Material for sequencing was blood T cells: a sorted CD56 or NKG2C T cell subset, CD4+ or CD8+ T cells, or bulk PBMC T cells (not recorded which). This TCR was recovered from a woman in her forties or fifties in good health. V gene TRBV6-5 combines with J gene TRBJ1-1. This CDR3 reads CASSYDRGQEAFF.